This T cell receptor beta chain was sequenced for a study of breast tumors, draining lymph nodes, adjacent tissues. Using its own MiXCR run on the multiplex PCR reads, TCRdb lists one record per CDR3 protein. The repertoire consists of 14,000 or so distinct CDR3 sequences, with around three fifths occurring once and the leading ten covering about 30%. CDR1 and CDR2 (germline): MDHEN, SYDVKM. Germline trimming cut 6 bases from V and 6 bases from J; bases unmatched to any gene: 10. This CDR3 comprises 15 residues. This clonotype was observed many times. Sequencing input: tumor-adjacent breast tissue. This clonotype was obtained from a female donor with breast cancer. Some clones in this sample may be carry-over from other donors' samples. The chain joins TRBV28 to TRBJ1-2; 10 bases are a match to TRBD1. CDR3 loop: CASRAPGQGRDGYTF. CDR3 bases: TGTGCCAGCAGAGCTCCGGGACAGGGGAGAGATGGCTACACCTTC.